The subject of this entry is one T cell receptor (beta chain). Measured with immunoSEQ multiplex PCR; TCRdb has only the in-frame clones, and not every one. The sample includes 400,000 to 450,000 clones, around 90% seen only once; the top ten take 5% to 8%. Trimming shortened V by 4 bases and J by 1 base, and 14 bases separated the two germline ends. CDR1 and CDR2 from the germline V gene are MGHRA and YSYEKL. This CDR3 spans 15 amino acids. The sample is drawn from a study of control samples from healthy donors and cancer patients. The chain is built from TRBV4-1 and TRBJ2-7; weak D call: TRBD2 (5 bases). The sequenced sample was PBMCs. This sequence originates from a man aged 40-49 years with head and neck cancer. CDR3 nucleotide sequence: TGCGCCAGCAGCCGGATAGAGGGAGCATCCTACGAGCAGTACTTC. It encodes CASSRIEGASYEQYF.